This entry lists 26 T cell receptor beta chains sequenced from one sample in a study of blood T cell repertoires in COVID-19. The repertoire was sequenced with immunoSEQ multiplex PCR; TCRdb's copy has only in-frame clones and lacks some. The sample lists fewer than 300,000 clones; roughly 93% were seen once. Specimen: PBMCs or T cells enriched from blood (not recorded which). These TCRs come from a middle-aged woman with acute COVID-19.

This clone is a singleton in its sample. Written as DNA, the CDR3 is TGTGCCAGCAGCTTCGAGACAGGGGCGTCCTACGAGCAGTACTTC. Translation gives CASSFETGASYEQYF. The V call is TRBV5-4, the J call TRBJ2-7, with 8 positions matching TRBD1. The CDR3 loop spans 15 amino acids. Germline-derived CDR1 and CDR2 are SGHNT and YYREEE (reference sequence). V lost 2 bases, J lost 1 base, and 5 bases stayed unmatched.

The chain uses TRBV19 and TRBJ1-2, with 8 nucleotides matching TRBD1. The V gene end was trimmed by 6 bases and the J gene end by 0 bases; junction bases not matched to a gene: 9. The CDR3 is made up of 16 amino acids. Germline V gene data show CDR1 as LNHDA and CDR2 as SQIVND (reference sequence). CDR3 coding DNA: TGTGCCAGTAGCTCCGGGACAGGTCGCCCTAACTATGGCTACACCTTC. Amino acids: CASSSGTGRPNYGYTF.

The genes are TRBV4-1 and TRBJ2-6; 7 bases match TRBD1. The CDR3 contains 17 residues. Looked up from germline, CDR1 is MGHRA and CDR2 is YSYEKL. V gave up 1 base and J gave up 2 bases; unmatched junction bases: 5. CDR3 coding DNA: TGCGCCAGCAGCCAAGTCGACAGGGCGGCTGGGGCCAACGTCCTGACTTTC. Encoded protein: CASSQVDRAAGANVLTF.

This clone was seen only a few times. The chain couples TRBV29-1 to TRBJ2-1; 9 nucleotides line up with TRBD1. CDR3 length: 15 amino acids. V dropped 4 bases and J dropped 3; count of bases not matched to a gene: 7. Per germline, CDR1 SQVTM and CDR2 ANQGSEA. In DNA, the CDR3 is TGCAGCGTTGGCCCCCAGGGACAGGGCTACAATGAGCAGTTCTTC. It codes for CSVGPQGQGYNEQFF.

As for this clone: Other DNA sequences from this sample encode an identical CDR3 as well. The V call is TRBV4-2, the J call TRBJ2-1, with TRBD2 matching 8 bases. The V gene's germline CDR1 is LGHNA and CDR2 YNFKEQ. The V gene end was trimmed by 4 bases and the J gene end by 0 bases; junction bases not matched to a gene: 2. The CDR3 runs 15 residues. The CDR3 sequence: CASSRSGSSYNEQFF. In nucleotides, the CDR3 is TGTGCCAGCAGCCGCAGCGGGAGCTCCTACAATGAGCAGTTCTTC.

The sample holds one count of this clone. The chain combines TRBV12-3 or TRBV12-4 with TRBJ2-4; tentative D call: TRBD2 (5 bases). Near its end, the DNA agrees better with TRBJ2-1, so the J call may be wrong. This CDR3 is 13 amino acids long. In nucleotides, the CDR3 is TGTGCCAGCAGTTCCGCACGGGAAACCTTTCAGTTCTTC. This sequence encodes CASSSARETFQFF.

The chain has TRBV7-9 and TRBJ2-7, with a tentative D call TRBD1 (6 bases). The length of the CDR3 is 12 residues. The germline CDR1 and CDR2 sequences are SEHNR and FQNEAQ (reference sequence). V lost 1 base and J lost 7, with 8 bases in between. The CDR3 DNA follows: TGTGCCAGCAGCTTAGACAGGGCAGAGCAGTACTTC. Translation gives CASSLDRAEQYF.

As DNA, the CDR3 is TGCGCCAGCAGCCACACGGACAGGGTTTGGGGCTACACCTTC. Translating gives CASSHTDRVWGYTF. This rearrangement joins TRBV4-1 to TRBJ1-2; 8 bases fit TRBD1. With V trimmed by 3 bases and J by 8 bases, 8 bases remained unmatched. Germline CDR1 MGHRA, CDR2 YSYEKL. CDR3 size: 14 residues.

This clone was counted a single time. The J gene is TRBJ1-4, the V gene TRBV30; D is undetermined. CDR1 is GTSNPN and CDR2 is SVGIG in the germline V gene (reference sequence). Trimming cost V 3 bases and J 4 bases, with 6 bases left between them. The CDR3 has 12 residues. This CDR3 reads CAWRQFNEKLFF. The CDR3 DNA sequence: TGTGCCTGGAGACAGTTTAATGAAAAACTGTTTTTT.

This clone was counted once. The V call is TRBV27, the J call TRBJ2-3; 8 nucleotides agree with TRBD2. J lost 5 bases, V lost 0 bases, and 7 bases had no gene match. Germline V CDR1 and CDR2: MNHEY, SMNVEV (reference sequence). The CDR3 totals 16 residues. CDR3 protein: CASSLSERGGQDTQYF. The CDR3 DNA is TGTGCCAGCAGTTTATCGGAACGGGGGGGCCAAGATACGCAGTATTTT.

The V and J genes are TRBV7-9 and TRBJ1-1, with a tentative D call TRBD1 (5 bases). The CDR3 runs to 15 residues. The germline V and J ends were trimmed by 4 bases and 1 base, with 13 bases remaining between them. Germline-derived CDR1 and CDR2 are SEHNR and FQNEAQ (reference sequence). This chain's CDR3 is CASSSLDRPNTEAFF. The CDR3 DNA reads as TGTGCCAGCAGCTCCCTCGACAGACCGAACACTGAAGCTTTCTTT.

The rearrangement joins TRBV5-6 to TRBJ2-3; 8 bases are a match to TRBD1. Germline assignment: CDR1 SGHDT and CDR2 YYEEEE. V trimming: 0 bases; J trimming: 4 bases; junction bases outside the gene matches: 7. The CDR3 has 16 amino acids. In nucleotides, the CDR3 is TGTGCCAGCAGCTTGGCGGGGGTGACAGGGGCAGATACGCAGTATTTT. This gives the protein CASSLAGVTGADTQYF.

This clone has a single count. The V and J genes are TRBV7-2 and TRBJ1-2, with TRBD1 matching 9 bases. The ends lost 5 bases at V and 11 bases at J; junction bases unmatched: 12. This CDR3 contains 14 residues. Germline CDR1 SGHTA, CDR2 FQGNSA. The CDR3 reads CASSRFRDRAIYTF. CDR3 coding DNA: TGTGCCAGCAGCCGGTTCCGGGACAGGGCCATTTACACCTTC.

V gene TRBV6-6 combines with J gene TRBJ2-7, with a weak D call TRBD2 (6 bases). The germline V gene has CDR1 MNHNY and CDR2 SVGAGI (reference sequence). The CDR3 is 14 residues long. V was clipped by 2 bases and J by 3 bases, with 11 bases between them. The CDR3 region is CASSYAGGFYEQYF. The CDR3 coding sequence is TGTGCCAGCAGTTACGCCGGGGGATTCTACGAGCAGTACTTC.

This clone showed up just once. The chain carries TRBV2 and TRBJ1-4; perhaps TRBD1 as D (6 bases). The germline CDR1 and CDR2 sequences are SNHLY and FYNNEI. This CDR3 contains 15 residues. V lost 3 bases and J lost 7, with 15 bases in between. CDR3 protein: CASSDQGLNGEKLFF. Written as DNA, the CDR3 is TGTGCCAGCAGTGACCAGGGGCTAAATGGTGAAAAACTGTTTTTT.

The rearrangement links TRBV2 to TRBJ1-2; possibly TRBD1 for D (6 bases). Germline V lookup: CDR1 SNHLY, CDR2 FYNNEI. CDR3 length equals 14 residues. The ends were cut back, 6 bases at V and 6 bases at J, with 17 bases in the middle. The CDR3 sequence is CASRLTGPGDGYTF. CDR3 DNA sequence: TGTGCCAGCAGACTCACAGGGCCCGGGGATGGCTACACCTTC.

This clone was found once. The chain combines TRBV12-3 or TRBV12-4 with TRBJ1-1, with D possibly matching TRBD1 (5 bases). The V gene lost 5 bases and the J gene lost 5 bases, with 9 bases spanning the gap. The CDR3 covers 12 residues. CDR3 coding DNA: TGTGCCAGCAGTGCATACAGGACTGAAGCTTTCTTT. Its protein is CASSAYRTEAFF.

This clone was seen a few times. The rearrangement links TRBV11-2 to TRBJ2-7; D gene ambiguous. Trimming cost V 8 bases and J 1 base, with 6 bases left between them. CDR1 and CDR2 (germline): SGHAT, FQNNGV. This CDR3 region has 11 residues. The CDR3 nucleotides read TGTGCCAGCTCGGTATCCTACGAGCAGTACTTC. Its translation is CASSVSYEQYF.

This chain uses TRBV30 with TRBJ2-7; 9 bases are shared with TRBD1. The CDR3 has 16 residues. The trim removed 0 bases at V and 3 bases at J, leaving 9 bases unmatched. CDR1 is GTSNPN and CDR2 is SVGIG in the germline V gene (reference sequence). The CDR3 here is CAWSVRGTGWGYEQYF. CDR3 bases: TGTGCCTGGAGTGTCCGAGGGACAGGGTGGGGCTACGAGCAGTACTTC.

Concerning this clone: This sample includes further DNA sequences coding for the same CDR3. This rearrangement joins TRBV19 to TRBJ1-5, with a tentative D call TRBD1 (6 bases). From germline, CDR1 is LNHDA and CDR2 SQIVND (reference sequence). CDR3 size: 14 residues. The V end lost 3 bases, the J end lost 0 bases, and 6 bases lay between the germline ends. The CDR3, as DNA: TGTGCCAGTAGTATCAGGGGTAGCAATCAGCCCCAGCATTTT. Translating gives CASSIRGSNQPQHF. The whole variable domain, filled in from reference TRBV19 and TRBJ1-5, reads DGGITQSPKYLFRKEGQNVTLSCEQNLNHDAMYWYRQDPGQGLRLIYYSQIVNDFQKGDIAEGYSVSREKKESFPLTVTSAQKNPTAFYLCASSIRGSNQPQHFGDGTRLSIL.

In regard to this clone: Other DNA sequences of this sample code for an identical CDR3. The chain recombines TRBV27 with TRBJ1-2; 8 nucleotides agree with TRBD1. J gave up 5 bases and V 2 bases, and 1 base lay outside the gene matches. Germline assignment: CDR1 MNHEY and CDR2 SMNVEV (reference sequence). The CDR3 spans 13 residues. As DNA, the CDR3 is TGTGCCAGCAGTTTACGACAGGGGTATGGCTACACCTTC. This sequence encodes CASSLRQGYGYTF.

The chain links TRBV5-1 to TRBJ2-5, with 10 nucleotides matching TRBD1. Germline lookup yields CDR1 SGHRS and CDR2 YFSETQ. This CDR3 is built from 16 residues. With V trimmed by 0 bases and J by 7 bases, 9 bases remained unmatched. The CDR3: CASSLAVGQGRGTQYF. The CDR3 DNA sequence: TGCGCCAGCAGCTTGGCGGTGGGACAGGGGCGGGGGACCCAGTACTTC.

This chain uses TRBV27 with TRBJ1-6; the D gene is possibly TRBD1 (6 bases). V was shortened by 3 bases and J by 0 bases, with 12 bases between the two germline ends. Germline V gene lookup returns CDR1 MNHEY and CDR2 SMNVEV (reference sequence). The CDR3 has 17 amino acids. The CDR3 spells CASSFGQRSSYNSPLHF. The CDR3 DNA is TGTGCCAGCAGTTTTGGACAGCGGAGCTCCTATAATTCACCCCTCCACTTT.

This clone occurred once. This chain connects TRBV4-2 to TRBJ2-1; 9 nucleotides agree with TRBD2. CDR1 LGHNA and CDR2 YNFKEQ come from the germline V gene. V was pared by 4 bases and J by 7 bases, with 11 bases of the junction left unmatched. The CDR3 spans 16 residues. The CDR3 reads CASSPTAGGGTNEQFF. The CDR3 bases are TGTGCCAGCAGCCCGACAGCGGGGGGCGGAACGAATGAGCAGTTCTTC.

The chain combines TRBV18 with TRBJ2-2; 9 bases fit TRBD2. Germline lookup yields CDR1 KGHSH and CDR2 LQKENI. This CDR3 spans 15 amino acids. With V trimmed by 2 bases and J by 7 bases, 5 bases remained unmatched. The CDR3 DNA sequence: TGTGCCAGCTCACCATCTAGCGGGGATAACGGGGAGCTGTTTTTT. Protein: CASSPSSGDNGELFF.

Comment on this clone: Other DNA sequences within the sample encode an identical CDR3. The DNA of the CDR3 is TGTGCCAGCAGGGGGCAGGGTGGAGAGACCCAGTACTTC. Its translation is CASRGQGGETQYF. This chain links TRBV12-3 or TRBV12-4 with TRBJ2-5; a weak D match, TRBD1 (5 bases). This CDR3 has 13 residues. Trimming removed 6 bases at V and 4 bases at J, with 12 bases between.